The 25 T cell receptor beta chains below come from one sample, sequenced in a study of shared T cell receptors in the human thymus. Sequencing was performed with immunoSEQ multiplex PCR; in TCRdb, only in-frame clones are kept and a portion is missing. In the table there are roughly 710,000 clones, roughly 88% of which are singletons. This sample was also put to use in a study of human thymus T cells.

Material for sequencing was thymocytes. These TCRs come from a girl less than two years old with a congenital heart defect.

This clone was seen a few times. The chain links TRBV27 to TRBJ1-6; 10 bases fit TRBD1. The ends lost 5 bases at V and 10 bases at J; junction bases unmatched: 11. The CDR3 sequence is 16 residues long. Germline lookup yields CDR1 MNHEY and CDR2 SMNVEV (reference sequence). CDR3 DNA sequence: TGTGCCAGCAGTCGTGACAGGGGGCGAAGGACGTCACCCCTCCACTTT. Protein product: CASSRDRGRRTSPLHF.

The chain has TRBV14 and TRBJ2-1; D gene ambiguous. The V gene lost 2 bases and the J gene lost 1 base, with 15 bases spanning the gap. Germline lookup yields CDR1 SGHDN and CDR2 FVKESK. The CDR3 consists of 17 residues. CDR3 coding DNA: TGTGCCAGCAGCCAATCGCGGCCCTCATTTTCCTACAATGAGCAGTTCTTC. This codes for CASSQSRPSFSYNEQFF.

The chain links TRBV28 to TRBJ2-6; a weak D match, TRBD2 (5 bases). V was pared by 6 bases and J by 5 bases, with 8 bases between. Germline CDR1 MDHEN, CDR2 SYDVKM. This CDR3 comprises 13 residues. The CDR3 reads CASRRGRANVLTF. CDR3 DNA sequence: TGTGCCAGCAGGAGAGGGAGGGCCAACGTCCTGACTTTC.

The chain couples TRBV5-1 to TRBJ1-2; possibly TRBD1 for D (5 bases). V lost 0 bases and J 5 bases, leaving 11 bases between the germline ends. This CDR3 contains 14 residues. Germline V gives CDR1 SGHRS, CDR2 YFSETQ. CDR3 sequence reads: CASSLGGPRYGYTF. The CDR3 nucleotides are TGCGCCAGCAGCTTGGGGGGCCCGAGGTATGGCTACACCTTC.

The sample holds a few counts of this clone. The CDR3 reads CASSSLAGGPYNEQFF. DNA of the CDR3: TGTGCCAGCAGTTCCTTAGCGGGGGGACCCTACAATGAGCAGTTCTTC. This rearrangement joins TRBV28 to TRBJ2-1; 10 nucleotides agree with TRBD2. CDR1 is MDHEN and CDR2 is SYDVKM in the germline V gene. With 4 bases clipped from V and 2 bases from J, the junction kept 5 bases outside the gene matches. The CDR3 runs to 16 residues.

The DNA for the CDR3 is TGTGCCAGCAGCTCGGTGTCGAATGAGCAGTTCTTC. Translation gives CASSSVSNEQFF. The gene calls are TRBV7-8 and TRBJ2-1; D is undetermined. CDR1 is SGHVS and CDR2 is FQNEAQ in the germline V gene. With 4 bases removed from V and 7 bases from J, the gap between germline ends came to 8 bases. The length of the CDR3 is 12 residues.

This clone was seen once. The genes are TRBV10-2 and TRBJ1-2, with 8 positions matching TRBD1. Trimming took 10 bases from V and 4 from J; bases not matched to a gene: 8. This CDR3 contains 13 residues. Germline V lookup: CDR1 WSHSY, CDR2 SAAADI. This CDR3 is CATRQGRTYGYTF. DNA of the CDR3: TGCGCCACCCGACAGGGGAGGACCTATGGCTACACCTTC.

In its sample, this clone was seen once. The chain links TRBV5-1 to TRBJ2-3, with 10 positions matching TRBD1. J gave up 1 base and V 3 bases, and 2 bases lay outside the gene matches. Per the germline V gene, CDR1 is SGHRS and CDR2 is YFSETQ. The CDR3 runs to 15 residues. The CDR3 DNA reads TGCGCCAGCAGCTCCGGACAGGGGGGCACAGATACGCAGTATTTT. Its translation: CASSSGQGGTDTQYF.

This clone was counted a few times. The chain recombines TRBV28 with TRBJ1-1; D might be TRBD1 (5 bases). CDR3 length: 19 residues. Trimming took 3 bases from V and 4 from J, leaving 27 bases between them. Germline V gene lookup returns CDR1 MDHEN and CDR2 SYDVKM. DNA of the CDR3: TGTGCCAGCAGTTTTCGCCCCCAAGGGCCCGGAGGGGTATTCACTGAAGCTTTCTTT. This encodes CASSFRPQGPGGVFTEAFF. The full variable domain, in which reference TRBV28 and TRBJ1-1 provide the parts outside the CDR3, is DVKVTQSSRYLVKRTGEKVFLECVQDMDHENMFWYRQDPGLGLRLIYFSYDVKMKEKGDIPEGYSVSREKKERFSLILESASTNQTSMYLCASSFRPQGPGGVFTEAFFGQGTRLTVV.

The rearrangement joins TRBV5-1 to TRBJ1-2, with a possible D match to TRBD1 (6 bases). The CDR3 totals 16 residues. CDR1 and CDR2 from the germline V gene are SGHRS and YFSETQ. Trimming removed 0 bases from V and 2 bases from J, with 14 bases in between. CDR3 bases: TGCGCCAGCAGCTTGGATTCAGGGGTGAACAACTATGGCTACACCTTC. Its protein is CASSLDSGVNNYGYTF.

The rearrangement joins TRBV7-8 to TRBJ1-3; no reliable D call. Germline CDR1 is SGHVS and CDR2 is FQNEAQ. This CDR3 is built from 17 residues. The ends were cut back, 1 base at V and 0 bases at J, with 13 bases in the middle. CDR3: CASSLVGVPTSGNTIYF. The CDR3 region has the DNA TGTGCCAGCAGCTTAGTCGGAGTTCCCACCTCTGGAAACACCATATATTTT.

In its sample, this clone was seen once. V is TRBV7-9 and J is TRBJ1-2; unclear D gene. Germline V lookup: CDR1 SEHNR, CDR2 FQNEAQ (reference sequence). V gave up 5 bases and J gave up 4 bases, with 14 bases separating them. The CDR3 runs to 14 residues. In nucleotides, the CDR3 is TGTGCCAGCAGCCCCATCCCCGAGGGCTATGGCTACACCTTC. Protein sequence: CASSPIPEGYGYTF.

The rearrangement uses TRBV7-9 and TRBJ2-7; D possibly corresponds to TRBD1 (5 bases). This CDR3 contains 15 residues. Germline V gene sequence: CDR1 SEHNR, CDR2 FQNEAQ (reference sequence). Trimming took off 5 bases at V and 0 bases at J, with 14 bases between the two ends. The CDR3 is CASSLGYRTSYEQYF. CDR3 bases: TGTGCCAGCAGCCTTGGATACAGGACCTCCTACGAGCAGTACTTC. The full variable domain, with the rest looked up from reference TRBV7-9 and TRBJ2-7, is DTGVSQNPRHKITKRGQNVTFRCDPISEHNRLYWYRQTLGQGPEFLTYFQNEAQLEKSRLLSDRFSAERPKGSFSTLEIQRTEQGDSAMYLCASSLGYRTSYEQYFGPGTRLTVT.

The chain has TRBV12-5 and TRBJ1-2; D unclear. Trimming cost V 5 bases and J 8 bases, with 18 bases left between them. The germline V gene encodes CDR1 LGHNT and CDR2 FRNRAP. The CDR3 sequence is 14 residues long. The CDR3 here is CASGPDSVNGGYTF. CDR3 DNA sequence: TGTGCTAGTGGTCCCGACTCTGTAAACGGGGGCTACACCTTC.

The chain is built from TRBV18 and TRBJ1-2, with 12 bases lining up with TRBD1. Germline-derived CDR1 and CDR2 are KGHSH and LQKENI. The CDR3 totals 21 residues. The junction had 27 bases not matched to a gene; V was cut back by 8 bases and J by 5 bases. The CDR3 region has the DNA TGTGCCAGCACAACGTTAAATACCGGGACAGGGGGCGCGAGGGGCTCGTATGGCTACACCTTC. It translates to CASTTLNTGTGGARGSYGYTF. Drawing the rest from reference TRBV18 and TRBJ1-2, the complete variable domain is NAGVMQNPRHLVRRRGQEARLRCSPMKGHSHVYWYRQLPEEGLKFMVYLQKENIIDESGMPKERFSAEFPKEGPSILRIQQVVRGDSAAYFCASTTLNTGTGGARGSYGYTFGSGTRLTVV.

The gene calls are TRBV13 and TRBJ1-1, with TRBD1 identical over 10 bases. CDR1 is PRHDT and CDR2 is FYEKMQ in the germline V gene (reference sequence). V was pared by 2 bases and J by 0 bases, with 6 bases of the junction left unmatched. CDR3 length equals 17 residues. Here the CDR3 DNA reads TGTGCCAGCAGCTTAATTGACAGGGGGCTTATGAACACTGAAGCTTTCTTT. This gives the protein CASSLIDRGLMNTEAFF.

This chain connects TRBV7-2 to TRBJ1-4; no reliable D call. Germline V gives CDR1 SGHTA, CDR2 FQGNSA. Trimming pared 1 base from V and 5 bases from J, leaving 20 bases between. CDR3 size: 18 residues. The CDR3 loop is CASSLDFSSASKNEKLFF. The CDR3 DNA reads as TGTGCCAGCAGCTTAGACTTCAGTTCAGCGTCGAAAAATGAAAAACTGTTTTTT.

Here the CDR3 reads CASSAGLAGNEQFF. In DNA form, the CDR3 reads TGTGCCAGCAGCGCGGGACTAGCGGGGAATGAGCAGTTCTTC. The V gene is TRBV9, the J gene TRBJ2-1; 13 bases match TRBD2. CDR3 size: 14 residues. Trimming at V came to 3 bases and at J to 7 bases, leaving 1 base not matched to a gene. Germline assignment: CDR1 SGDLS and CDR2 YYNGEE.

The chain recombines TRBV7-2 with TRBJ2-7; 8 positions agree with TRBD1. Germline values: CDR1 SGHTA, CDR2 FQGNSA. This CDR3 is 14 amino acids long. Trimming removed 3 bases from V and 6 bases from J; junction bases left unmatched: 7. The CDR3 here is CASSFTRTGIEQYF. CDR3 nucleotide sequence: TGTGCCAGCAGCTTCACCCGGACAGGGATCGAGCAGTACTTC.

The rearrangement joins TRBV9 to TRBJ2-1; 13 nucleotides agree with TRBD2. CDR3 length: 17 residues. Germline CDR1 is SGDLS and CDR2 is YYNGEE. V lost 3 bases and J lost 1; bases outside the gene matches: 4. The CDR3 is CASSGTSGGPSYNEQFF. DNA of the CDR3: TGTGCCAGCAGCGGGACTAGCGGGGGCCCATCCTACAATGAGCAGTTCTTC.

V gene TRBV2 combines with J gene TRBJ1-6; D call uncertain. This CDR3 spans 14 amino acids. Trimming cost V 3 bases and J 6 bases, with 9 bases left between them. Germline CDR1 reads SNHLY; CDR2 reads FYNNEI. The CDR3 bases are TGTGCCAGCAGTGAGAATTGTAGTAATTCACCCCTCCACTTT. Its protein is CASSENCSNSPLHF.

The chain combines TRBV5-4 with TRBJ2-1; 8 positions agree with TRBD2. The CDR3 totals 15 residues. The V segment lost 0 bases and the J segment 7 bases; nucleotides outside the gene matches: 6. Germline V gene sequence: CDR1 SGHNT, CDR2 YYREEE (reference sequence). CDR3 region: CASSLALRGVNEQFF. CDR3 coding DNA: TGTGCCAGCAGCTTGGCCTTGCGGGGGGTGAATGAGCAGTTCTTC.

The chain recombines TRBV29-1 with TRBJ1-2; D is possibly TRBD1 (6 bases). The V end lost 5 bases, the J end lost 3 bases, and 22 bases lay between the germline ends. Germline CDR1 is SQVTM and CDR2 is ANQGSEA. This CDR3 has 16 amino acids. This chain's CDR3 is CSVLWGGGGLDYGYTF. CDR3 nucleotides: TGCAGCGTTCTTTGGGGGGGCGGAGGGCTTGACTATGGCTACACCTTC.

The V call is TRBV6-1, the J call TRBJ2-6; 8 bases line up with TRBD1. Germline loops: CDR1 MNHNS, CDR2 SASEGT. With V trimmed by 2 bases and J by 2 bases, 8 bases remained unmatched. The CDR3 is 18 amino acids. The DNA for the CDR3 is TGTGCCAGCAGTGAACCGACAGGGGTTTCGGCTGGGGCCAACGTCCTGACTTTC. Encoded protein: CASSEPTGVSAGANVLTF.

This chain connects TRBV7-2 to TRBJ2-3; a possible D gene is TRBD2 (5 bases). V lost 6 bases and J lost 6, with 19 bases in between. Germline CDR1 is SGHTA and CDR2 is FQGNSA. CDR3 length equals 15 residues. CDR3 loop: CASSSSSGSGDTQYF. Written as DNA, the CDR3 is TGTGCCAGCAGTTCATCGTCCGGGTCGGGGGATACGCAGTATTTT. Supplemented by reference TRBV7-2 and TRBJ2-3, the full variable domain reads GAGVSQSPSNKVTEKGKDVELRCDPISGHTALYWYRQSLGQGLEFLIYFQGNSAPDKSGLPSDRFSAERTGGSVSTLTIQRTQQEDSAVYLCASSSSSGSGDTQYFGPGTRLTVL.